A single sample gave rise to the 6 T cell receptor beta chains below, sequenced in a study of beta chain features in type 1 diabetes. Reverse transcription of all isolated RNA meant that expressed TCRB transcripts were sequenced. Measured with immunoSEQ multiplex PCR; TCRdb has only the in-frame clones, and not every one. The sample carries about 27,000 clones, approximately 51% recorded once. The antigens for these receptors are not known. Whole-study results and caveats: TCRB CDR3s were moderately but significantly shorter in Type 1 diabetes patients in all four CD4+ subsets.

The source material was Tregs from blood. These receptors all stem from a woman aged 18-29 years with type 1 diabetes.

V and J are TRBV7-6 and TRBJ2-2; D is unclear. CDR3 length equals 14 residues. Trimming cost V 4 bases and J 1 base, with 7 bases left between them. Looked up from germline, CDR1 is SGHVS and CDR2 is FNYEAQ. The CDR3 here is CASSSSRNTGELFF. CDR3 DNA sequence: TGTGCCAGCAGCTCCTCTAGGAACACCGGGGAGCTGTTTTTT.

The chain couples TRBV11-3 to TRBJ2-3; D perhaps matches TRBD1 (5 bases). The CDR3 spans 14 residues. The germline gives CDR1 SGHNT, CDR2 YENEEA. V lost 1 base, J lost 5 bases, and 10 bases lay in between. The CDR3 sequence is CASSLGPGKDTQYF. As DNA, the CDR3 is TGTGCCAGCAGCTTAGGGCCAGGGAAAGATACGCAGTATTTT.

Remarks on this clone: The same CDR3 arises from other DNA sequences in this sample as well. V usage is TRBV5-1 and J usage is TRBJ2-5, with TRBD2 identical over 13 bases. Germline values: CDR1 SGHRS, CDR2 YFSETQ. This CDR3 region has 15 residues. The J segment lost 3 bases and the V segment lost 4 bases, leaving 3 bases of the junction unmatched. The CDR3 is CASSRLAGGEETQYF. The CDR3 DNA follows: TGCGCCAGCAGCCGACTAGCGGGAGGAGAAGAGACCCAGTACTTC.

The chain is built from TRBV20-1 and TRBJ2-7; no definite D call. Trimming removed 3 bases from V and 6 bases from J, with 9 bases in between. CDR1 is DFQATT, CDR2 SNEGSKA, per germline (reference sequence). The length of the CDR3 is 11 residues. In nucleotides, the CDR3 is TGCAGTGCTAGCCCCGCTAGCGAGCAGTACTTC. This codes for CSASPASEQYF.

The J gene is TRBJ2-1, the V gene TRBV5-1, with 12 bases aligning to TRBD2. The CDR3 is 15 amino acids. Trimming removed 0 bases from V and 7 bases from J; junction bases left unmatched: 2. Germline V gene data show CDR1 as SGHRS and CDR2 as YFSETQ. Here the CDR3 DNA reads TGCGCCAGCAGCTTGGGGGGGACTAGCGGGAATGAGCAGTTCTTC. Translated, it gives CASSLGGTSGNEQFF.

The rearrangement links TRBV7-2 to TRBJ2-1, with TRBD1 identical over 9 bases. V lost 4 bases, J lost 14 bases, and 3 bases stayed unmatched. CDR1 and CDR2 (germline): SGHTA, FQGNSA. The CDR3 sequence is 11 residues long. The CDR3 here is CASSSRDREFF. Here the CDR3 DNA reads TGTGCCAGCAGCTCCCGGGACAGGGAGTTCTTC.